A few counts support the clone carrying this T cell receptor beta chain. Its antigen is unidentified. These data are taken from a study of T-cell memory formation after mild COVID-19. Whole-study context: Largely donor-specific sequence clusters came from two donors.

General study points: Mainly in CM and EM were contracting CD4+ clones; CD8+ were in EMRA. Detection of some responders pre-infection suggested pre-existing cross-reactive memory T cells participated. Day 37-peaking second-wave clones had unconfirmed SARS-CoV-2 specificity.

Per the germline V gene, CDR1 is SQVTM and CDR2 is ANQGSEA. The CDR3 sequence is 13 residues long. Between the trimmed V and J ends, which lost 4 bases and 7 bases, there was a span of 17 bases. From the 5' RACE reads, TCRdb called clonotypes with MiXCR, one entry per CDR3 protein. The sample comprises fewer than 90,000 distinct CDR3 sequences, roughly 13% of which are singletons, and roughly 40% rests with the top ten. The J gene is TRBJ2-7, the V gene TRBV29-1; maybe TRBD1 (6 bases). The source material was PBMCs or a T cell subset sorted from them (not recorded which). The sequence derives from a man aged 18 to 35 who had mild COVID-19 (a few samples of this study predate the infection). Cell type and time point are not known. The DNA for the CDR3 is TGCAGCGTTGGGGTCAGGGGACCTTATGAGCAGTACTTC. This translates into CSVGVRGPYEQYF.